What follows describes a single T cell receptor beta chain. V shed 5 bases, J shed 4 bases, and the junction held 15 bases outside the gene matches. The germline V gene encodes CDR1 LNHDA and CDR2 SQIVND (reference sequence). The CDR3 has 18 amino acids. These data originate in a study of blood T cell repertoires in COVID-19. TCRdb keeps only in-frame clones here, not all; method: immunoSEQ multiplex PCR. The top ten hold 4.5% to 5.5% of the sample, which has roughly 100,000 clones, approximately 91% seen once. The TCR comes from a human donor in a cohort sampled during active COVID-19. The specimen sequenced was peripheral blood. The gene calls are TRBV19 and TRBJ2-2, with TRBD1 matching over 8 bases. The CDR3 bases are TGTGCCAGTAGTTCGGACAGGGAAGTAGAAATAACCACCGGGGAGCTGTTTTTT. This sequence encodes CASSSDREVEITTGELFF.